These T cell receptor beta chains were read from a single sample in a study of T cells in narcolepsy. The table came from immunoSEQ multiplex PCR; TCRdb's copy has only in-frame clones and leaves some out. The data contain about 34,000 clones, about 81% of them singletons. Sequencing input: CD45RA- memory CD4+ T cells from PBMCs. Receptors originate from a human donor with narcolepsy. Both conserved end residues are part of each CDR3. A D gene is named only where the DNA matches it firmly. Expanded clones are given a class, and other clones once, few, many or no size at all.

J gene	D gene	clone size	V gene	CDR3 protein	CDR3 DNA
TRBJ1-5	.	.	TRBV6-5	CASSYTRDSNQPQHF	TGTGCCAGCAGTTACACCCGGGATAGCAATCAGCCCCAGCATTTT
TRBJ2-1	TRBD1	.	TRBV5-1	CASSLEFLGTAYNEQFF	TGCGCCAGCAGCTTGGAATTTCTAGGGACAGCTTACAATGAGCAGTTCTTC
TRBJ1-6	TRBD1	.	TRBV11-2	CASSLDTGGPGVSLHF	TGTGCCAGCAGCTTAGATACAGGGGGACCAGGGGTATCGCTCCACTTT
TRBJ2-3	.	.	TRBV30	CAWTPRDTQYF	TGTGCCTGGACTCCTCGTGATACGCAGTATTTT
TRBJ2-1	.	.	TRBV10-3	CAISESRSDNEQFF	TGTGCCATCAGTGAGTCGAGGAGTGACAATGAGCAGTTCTTC
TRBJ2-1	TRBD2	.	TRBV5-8	CASSAAAGGPGDEQFF	TGTGCCAGCAGCGCGGCGGCGGGAGGGCCGGGGGATGAGCAGTTCTTC
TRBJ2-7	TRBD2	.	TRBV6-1	CASSEFLGTSVRGSGQYF	TGTGCCAGCAGTGAATTCTTAGGGACTAGCGTTCGAGGTTCGGGGCAGTACTTC
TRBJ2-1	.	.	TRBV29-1	CSGSLGARGEQFF	TGCAGCGGGTCGTTGGGGGCGCGGGGTGAGCAGTTCTTC
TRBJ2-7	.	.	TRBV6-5	CASNTRPVGEQYF	TGTGCCAGCAACACCAGACCGGTTGGCGAGCAGTACTTC
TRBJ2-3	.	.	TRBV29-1	CSARPDGDTQYF	TGCAGCGCCCGCCCCGACGGAGATACGCAGTATTTT
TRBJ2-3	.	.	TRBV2	CASSELRPDTQYF	TGTGCCAGCAGTGAATTACGGCCAGATACGCAGTATTTT
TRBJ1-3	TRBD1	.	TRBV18	CASSPPRTGDGNTIYF	TGTGCCAGCTCACCACCACGGACAGGGGACGGAAACACCATATATTTT
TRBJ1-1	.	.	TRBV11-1	CASSPRAEAFF	TGTGCCAGCAGCCCCCGGGCTGAAGCTTTCTTT
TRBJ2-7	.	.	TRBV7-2	CASSLAGDTDTYEQYF	TGTGCCAGCAGCTTAGCGGGGGACACCGATACCTACGAGCAGTACTTC
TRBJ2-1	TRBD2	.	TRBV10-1	CASSVAGGLGNEQFF	TGCGCCAGCAGTGTGGCGGGAGGGCTTGGGAATGAGCAGTTCTTC
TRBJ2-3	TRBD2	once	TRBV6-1	CASSEDSGGADTQYF	TGTGCCAGCAGTGAAGATAGCGGGGGGGCAGATACGCAGTATTTT